Each of the 3 T cell receptor beta chains below was sequenced from the same sample in a study of cytomegalovirus exposure and HLA in healthy donors. The PCR used 60 Vbeta and 13 Jbeta primers. TCRdb's copy holds only in-frame clones and misses some; the assay was immunoSEQ multiplex PCR. The sample contains approximately 140,000 clones, approximately 72% of which appear only once. Sequencing was carried out using PBMCs. These receptors all come from a woman aged 55-75 years in good health and CMV-seronegative.

The chain recombines TRBV29-1 with TRBJ2-2; a weak D match, TRBD2 (6 bases). Trimming removed 4 bases at V and 6 bases at J, with 12 bases between. The CDR3 contains 13 residues. Germline CDR1 is SQVTM and CDR2 is ANQGSEA. The CDR3 DNA is TGCAGCGTTGTTCCTTGGGAGGCCGGGGAGCTGTTTTTT. Protein product: CSVVPWEAGELFF.

The CDR3 nucleotides read TGTGCCAGCAGCGTAGGGGCCAGCGGGAGTTACACCGGGGAGCTGTTTTTT. Amino acids: CASSVGASGSYTGELFF. The J gene is TRBJ2-2, the V gene TRBV9; 8 bases are a match to TRBD2. This CDR3 is 17 amino acids long. V dropped 0 bases and J dropped 3; count of bases not matched to a gene: 7. In germline, CDR1 is SGDLS, CDR2 YYNGEE.

A single count supports this clone. This rearrangement joins TRBV7-6 to TRBJ2-3; possibly TRBD1 for D (6 bases). CDR1 and CDR2 (germline): SGHVS, FNYEAQ. Trimming stripped 4 bases from V and 5 bases from J, with 13 bases between. The CDR3 has 14 residues. The CDR3, as DNA: TGTGCCAGCAGCTCACAGACAGGAGGAGATACGCAGTATTTT. Translated: CASSSQTGGDTQYF.